The sequence of this TCR beta chain was determined in a study of post-analysis software for immune sequencing data (dated by TCRdb to between 2014 and 2017). Study-wide context: Relapsing-remitting, secondary progressive and progressive-relapsing multiple sclerosis were recorded as disease courses, and subtype annotation was lacking for some patients. Patient repertoires were compared against over ten previously published healthy control repertoires from donors aged roughly 6 to 28 years. A subset of samples was prepared in parallel using single-end sample barcoding, then pooled and co-amplified after Illumina adapter ligation. The research as a whole found: Significantly lower normalized Chao1 diversity was found in multiple sclerosis patients than in controls, suggesting substantial peripheral T-cell clonal expansion. The control group was slightly older than the multiple sclerosis patient group. Strong co-clustering of samples prepared in the same batch was shown by direct clustering with F measure, prompting a batch-effect correction.

TCR beta repertoires were profiled from peripheral blood of over 10 young patients with multiple sclerosis to demonstrate the VDJtools post-analysis software. The patients with multiple sclerosis were children and adolescents between about 6 and 16 years of age. Concerning this clonotype itself: What antigen it recognizes has not been identified. The sample holds no much larger clone one base away, and base qualities are not on file.

The library was prepared using PCR. The data were produced on an Illumina HiSeq 2500. To reduce PCR and sequencing biases, unique molecular identifiers were built into the TCR beta cDNA libraries. Every 1 to 10 million input T cells yielded roughly 0.5 million cDNA molecules, meaning each molecule approximated one T cell. Patient libraries were prepared and sequenced with the same protocol used for the earlier healthy control dataset. Within a given batch, samples were prepared together, multiplexed and sequenced on the same HiSeq lane. Per the authors' processing: Raw barcoded reads were processed with MIGEC, and single-read molecular identifier groups were discarded before consensus assembly and CDR3 extraction. VDJtools was used for post-analysis of the clonotype tables, and diversity was normalized by down-sampling every dataset to the size of the smallest sample. Repertoire overlap clustering matched CDR3 amino acid but not nucleotide sequences to correct batch-related cross-sample contamination. Using fastp at Q25 and MiXCR, TCRdb reprocessed the public reads and kept productive beta chains. For every CDR3 protein sequence, its rows merge into one entry that carries the most common genes and DNA. The authors' filters were not applied to this entry. The table for this sample lists roughly 670,000 distinct CDR3 sequences; 55% to 70% of them were counted only once. Jointly, the top ten make up approximately 10% of the sample.

Input material: blood. This receptor was obtained from a girl aged 2 to 10 with multiple sclerosis.

The CDR3 protein: CASSQDRTGPLPEGLGYEQYF. The DNA sequence is TGTGCCAGCAGCCAAGATAGAACGGGACCCCTTCCCGAGGGCCTGGGTTACGAGCAGTACTTC. The sequence is built from TRBV14 and TRBJ2-5, with the D gene tentatively TRBD1 or TRBD2, based on 5 matching bases in each. The DNA end favors TRBJ2-7, so the J call may be wrong. From a lookup of the germline V gene, CDR1 and CDR2 are SGHDN and FVKESK. Including the terminal cysteine and phenylalanine, the CDR3 comprises 21 residues. The only DNA kept is the CDR3, 63 bases in frame from the first base.